Below, 27 T cell receptor beta chains from the same sample are listed, as sequenced in a study of response to subunit inactivated influenza vaccine listed by TCRdb under 2018. The library was generated by RT-PCR. Sequencing was carried out with an Illumina HiSeq 2500. Using fastp at Q25 and MiXCR, TCRdb reprocessed the public reads and kept productive beta chains. CDR3 protein sequences are deduplicated, and each keeps its most common genes and DNA. In all, the sample holds hundreds of thousands of distinct CDR3 sequences, and roughly 10% of those were seen once. The ten most abundant clones make up 9.5% to 13% of the sample. The sample consisted of PBMCs from blood, taken on the day of vaccination. All receptors come from a man in his fifties or sixties who received an inactivated influenza vaccine. Donor details come from another sample of the same person, matched by shared clones.

The genes are TRBV12-3 or TRBV12-4 and TRBJ2-5, with D hard to call. V was clipped by 2 bases and J by 5 bases, with 9 bases between them. This CDR3 comprises 13 residues. CDR3 bases: TGTGCCAGCAGTTTACGCCATGAGGAGACCCAGTACTTC. Translating gives CASSLRHEETQYF.

This clonotype was counted a few times. J is TRBJ1-1 and V is TRBV5-1, with D unresolved. The V and J ends lost 0 bases and 2 bases respectively, with 8 bases between them. Germline-derived CDR1 and CDR2 are SGHRS and YFSETQ. This CDR3 region has 14 residues. This CDR3 reads CASSLAPDNTEAFF. CDR3 bases: TGCGCCAGCAGCTTGGCCCCGGACAACACTGAAGCTTTCTTT.

The table lists this clonotype with a few counts. The J gene is TRBJ2-2, the V gene TRBV2, with D uncertain. The V gene lost 1 base and the J gene lost 4 bases, with 13 bases spanning the gap. CDR3 size: 16 residues. The germline gives CDR1 SNHLY, CDR2 FYNNEI. The CDR3 region has the DNA TGTGCCAGCAGTGAAGGGCAGGATCATCGCACCGGGGAGCTGTTTTTT. Encoded protein: CASSEGQDHRTGELFF.

Remarks on this clonotype: This may be a read error: a much more frequent sequence differs by one nucleotide. The CDR3 sequence: CASSAWTRAGNTIYF. The DNA of the CDR3 is TGTGCCAGCAGCGCCTGGACACGGGCTGGAAACACCATATATTTT. The V and J genes are TRBV11-2 and TRBJ1-3; TRBD1 might be the D (5 bases). Germline loops: CDR1 SGHAT, CDR2 FQNNGV. The CDR3 is 15 amino acids. Trimming stripped 5 bases from V and 2 bases from J, with 13 bases between.

This clonotype showed up many times. The rearrangement uses TRBV28 and TRBJ2-2, with D tentatively TRBD2 (6 bases). The germline V and J ends were trimmed by 4 bases and 2 bases, with 17 bases remaining between them. This CDR3 region has 17 residues. Per germline, CDR1 MDHEN and CDR2 SYDVKM. The CDR3 loop reads CASSSALGGKNTGELFF. CDR3 nucleotides: TGTGCCAGCAGTTCTGCCCTTGGGGGGAAAAACACCGGGGAGCTGTTTTTT. Together with reference TRBV28 and TRBJ2-2, the CDR3 gives the full variable domain: DVKVTQSSRYLVKRTGEKVFLECVQDMDHENMFWYRQDPGLGLRLIYFSYDVKMKEKGDIPEGYSVSREKKERFSLILESASTNQTSMYLCASSSALGGKNTGELFFGEGSRLTVL.

The gene calls are TRBV6-2 or TRBV6-3 and TRBJ2-5, with D tentatively TRBD1 (5 bases). Trimming stripped 5 bases from V and 2 bases from J, with 18 bases between. The CDR3 spans 16 residues. Germline-derived CDR1 and CDR2 are MNHEY and SVGEGT. The CDR3 coding sequence is TGTGCCAGCAGTCAGACCCCCAGGGTGGCTCAAGAGACCCAGTACTTC. This sequence encodes CASSQTPRVAQETQYF.

This clonotype was observed a handful of times. The CDR3 sequence: CASSPRGSSEQFF. CDR3 sequence (DNA): TGTGCCAGCAGCCCTAGGGGTAGCAGTGAGCAGTTCTTC. The chain links TRBV3-1 to TRBJ2-1, with D tentatively TRBD1 (5 bases). V lost 4 bases to trimming and J lost 9 bases, with 13 bases between them. This CDR3 is built from 13 residues. The germline CDR1 and CDR2 sequences are LGHDT and YNNKEL (reference sequence).

There are a few counts of this clonotype. The gene calls are TRBV4-2 and TRBJ1-1; possible D gene TRBD1, 5 bases. The CDR3 length is 14 residues. Per the germline V gene, CDR1 is LGHNA and CDR2 is YNFKEQ. Deletions cut 0 bases from V and 11 bases from J, with 16 bases between. The CDR3 DNA reads as TGTGCCAGCAGCCAAGAATCGGGCAGCGAGGGGGCTTTCTTT. Encoded protein: CASSQESGSEGAFF.

This chain connects TRBV5-1 to TRBJ1-3; D uncertain. V was trimmed by 0 bases and J by 0 bases, leaving 10 bases between them. The germline V gene encodes CDR1 SGHRS and CDR2 YFSETQ. The length of the CDR3 is 16 residues. This chain's CDR3 is CASSLEAVRSGNTIYF. As DNA, the CDR3 is TGCGCCAGCAGCTTGGAGGCGGTCCGCTCTGGAAACACCATATATTTT.

The table lists this clonotype with many counts. V and J are TRBV5-1 and TRBJ1-1; D unclear. Germline CDR1 and CDR2: SGHRS and YFSETQ. This CDR3 contains 15 residues. Trimming cost V 2 bases and J 0 bases, with 11 bases left between them. The CDR3 DNA reads as TGCGCCAGCAGCTTTAGACCGACCGTGAACACTGAAGCTTTCTTT. Translating it yields CASSFRPTVNTEAFF. The variable domain in full, with the rest retrieved from reference TRBV5-1 and TRBJ1-1, is KAGVTQTPRYLIKTRGQQVTLSCSPISGHRSVSWYQQTPGQGLQFLFEYFSETQRNKGNFPGRFSGRQFSNSRSEMNVSTLELGDSALYLCASSFRPTVNTEAFFGQGTRLTVV.

This clonotype was seen more than once but under ten times. The V and J genes are TRBV12-3 or TRBV12-4 and TRBJ2-3; 10 bases match TRBD2. V lost 6 bases and J lost 13; bases outside the gene matches: 7. The CDR3 spans 12 residues. The CDR3 coding sequence is TGTGCCAGCAGCCTGGGACTAGCGCGGGAGTATTTT. This sequence encodes CASSLGLAREYF.

This clonotype was counted many times. CDR3 region: CASSIDRPRGNQPQHF. CDR3 sequence (DNA): TGTGCCAGTAGTATAGATCGTCCGAGGGGTAATCAGCCCCAGCATTTT. This chain joins TRBV19 and TRBJ1-5; a weak D match, TRBD1 (5 bases). Trimming took off 0 bases at V and 4 bases at J, with 13 bases between the two ends. The germline V gene encodes CDR1 LNHDA and CDR2 SQIVND (reference sequence). The length of the CDR3 is 16 residues.

There are many counts of this clonotype. This CDR3 reads CASSPKPLSSYNSPLHF. DNA of the CDR3: TGTGCCAGCAGCCCCAAGCCCTTGAGCTCCTATAATTCACCCCTCCACTTT. The chain couples TRBV7-6 to TRBJ1-6; D gene unclear. V was pared by 5 bases and J by 0 bases, with 14 bases between. The CDR3 extends over 17 amino acids. The V gene's germline CDR1 is SGHVS and CDR2 FNYEAQ.

This clonotype was seen many times. This chain joins TRBV6-1 and TRBJ1-5, with D possibly TRBD1 on 5 matching bases. The V end lost 6 bases, the J end lost 3 bases, and 9 bases lay between the germline ends. Germline CDR1 MNHNS, CDR2 SASEGT. This CDR3 has 13 residues. CDR3 protein: CASRTGLNQPQHF. The DNA for the CDR3 is TGTGCCAGCAGAACGGGACTCAATCAGCCCCAGCATTTT.

This clonotype occurred a few times. The chain is built from TRBV20-1 and TRBJ2-2; TRBD1 might be the D (5 bases). Germline V gene lookup returns CDR1 DFQATT and CDR2 SNEGSKA (reference sequence). V was shortened by 3 bases and J by 6 bases, with 26 bases between the two germline ends. The CDR3 has 18 amino acids. The CDR3 region is CSARGILSAGSFAGELFF. In DNA form, the CDR3 reads TGCAGTGCTAGGGGGATTTTGTCGGCAGGGTCGTTCGCCGGGGAGCTGTTTTTT.

The gene calls are TRBV12-3 or TRBV12-4 and TRBJ1-1; unclear D gene. The V gene lost 5 bases and the J gene lost 11 bases, with 18 bases spanning the gap. The CDR3 extends over 13 amino acids. The CDR3 DNA is TGTGCCAGCAGTCCAGCTGGGTCATGGAAGGCTTTCTTT. It encodes CASSPAGSWKAFF.

This sequence joins TRBV20-1 and TRBJ1-4; D ambiguous. V was trimmed by 2 bases and J by 5 bases, leaving 6 bases between them. The CDR3 spans 12 residues. Germline values: CDR1 DFQATT, CDR2 SNEGSKA (reference sequence). In DNA form, the CDR3 reads TGCAGTGCTAGATTGGGGAATGAAAAACTGTTTTTT. The encoded protein is CSARLGNEKLFF.

The gene calls are TRBV14 and TRBJ2-2; D is unclear. CDR1 and CDR2 (germline): SGHDN, FVKESK. This CDR3 has 13 amino acids. V was pared by 5 bases and J by 6 bases, with 10 bases between. The CDR3 nucleotides are TGTGCCAGCAGCGCCCTAAGGGCCGGGGAGCTGTTTTTT. Encoded protein: CASSALRAGELFF. Together with reference TRBV14 and TRBJ2-2, the CDR3 gives the full variable domain: EAGVTQFPSHSVIEKGQTVTLRCDPISGHDNLYWYRRVMGKEIKFLLHFVKESKQDESGMPNNRFLAERTGGTYSTLKVQPAELEDSGVYFCASSALRAGELFFGEGSRLTVL.

The rearrangement uses TRBV7-6 and TRBJ2-6, with no clear D. Germline V lookup: CDR1 SGHVS, CDR2 FNYEAQ. Trimming took 5 bases from V and 0 from J, leaving 17 bases between them. The length of the CDR3 is 18 residues. CDR3: CASSHLGRRNSGANVLTF. The CDR3 nucleotides are TGTGCCAGCAGCCACCTGGGCAGGCGAAACTCTGGGGCCAACGTCCTGACTTTC.

A few counts support this clonotype. The rearrangement uses TRBV20-1 and TRBJ2-2; 7 positions match TRBD2. V lost 4 bases and J lost 4; bases outside the gene matches: 3. This CDR3 comprises 13 residues. Per germline, CDR1 DFQATT and CDR2 SNEGSKA (reference sequence). The CDR3 here is CSANPGGTGELFF. The CDR3 DNA sequence: TGCAGTGCTAACCCGGGGGGCACCGGGGAGCTGTTTTTT.

This clonotype showed up just a few times. The chain uses TRBV5-1 and TRBJ1-4, with unresolved D. Germline V gene sequence: CDR1 SGHRS, CDR2 YFSETQ. Trimming cost V 5 bases and J 3 bases, with 14 bases left between them. CDR3 size: 15 residues. CDR3 sequence (DNA): TGCGCCAGCAGACCGTCTGGGTTGGCTAATGAAAAACTGTTTTTT. This encodes CASRPSGLANEKLFF.

This clonotype was found a few times. The chain recombines TRBV25-1 with TRBJ2-1, with a tentative D call TRBD1 (6 bases). Trimming pared 3 bases from V and 14 bases from J, leaving 14 bases between. Germline assignment: CDR1 MGHDK and CDR2 SYGVNS. The CDR3 loop spans 12 amino acids. The CDR3 loop is CASSDEQGQEFF. CDR3 coding DNA: TGTGCCAGCAGTGATGAACAGGGTCAGGAGTTCTTC.

J is TRBJ2-1 and V is TRBV5-1; 10 nucleotides align to TRBD2. The CDR3 spans 16 residues. Germline V gene data show CDR1 as SGHRS and CDR2 as YFSETQ. With V trimmed by 4 bases and J by 3 bases, 7 bases remained unmatched. Written as DNA, the CDR3 is TGCGCCAGCAGCACACCTAGCGGGAGAAACTACAATGAGCAGTTCTTC. It translates to CASSTPSGRNYNEQFF.

This clonotype was observed at least ten times. The chain joins TRBV12-3 or TRBV12-4 to TRBJ2-2; 7 bases fit TRBD2. CDR3 length: 15 residues. The V segment lost 3 bases and the J segment 7 bases; nucleotides outside the gene matches: 8. CDR3 sequence (DNA): TGTGCCAGCAGTTTTAAAGCGGGAAGGGGCGGGGAGCTGTTTTTT. Its protein is CASSFKAGRGGELFF.

The V call is TRBV5-1, the J call TRBJ2-1, with 11 bases aligning to TRBD2. V shed 1 base, J shed 10 bases, and the junction held 10 bases outside the gene matches. This CDR3 comprises 16 residues. The germline CDR1 and CDR2 sequences are SGHRS and YFSETQ. CDR3 coding DNA: TGCGCCAGCAGCTTGACTAGCGGGGGCTCTTTAGAAGAGCAGTTCTTC. Encoded protein: CASSLTSGGSLEEQFF.

V and J are TRBV7-9 and TRBJ1-2; 10 bases match TRBD1. From germline, CDR1 is SEHNR and CDR2 FQNEAQ (reference sequence). The CDR3 runs to 15 residues. J lost 3 bases, V lost 5 bases, and 6 bases had no gene match. The CDR3 loop is CASSVRDRGYYGYTF. CDR3 sequence (DNA): TGTGCCAGCAGCGTCCGGGACAGGGGATACTATGGCTACACCTTC.

In its sample, this clonotype was seen once. V usage is TRBV7-9 and J usage is TRBJ2-7; D call uncertain. Germline loops: CDR1 SEHNR, CDR2 FQNEAQ (reference sequence). The CDR3 runs to 12 residues. V lost 2 bases to trimming and J lost 5 bases, with 7 bases between them. The CDR3 bases are TGTGCCAGCAGCTTAATTGACAACGAGCAGTACTTC. This gives the protein CASSLIDNEQYF. Full variable domain (remainder filled in from reference TRBV7-9 and TRBJ2-7): DTGVSQNPRHKITKRGQNVTFRCDPISEHNRLYWYRQTLGQGPEFLTYFQNEAQLEKSRLLSDRFSAERPKGSFSTLEIQRTEQGDSAMYLCASSLIDNEQYFGPGTRLTVT.